These T cell receptor beta chains were read from a single sample in a study of blood T cells in healthy people across ages. One entry per CDR3 protein results from TCRdb running MiXCR on the 5' RACE reads. The sample lists 1.4 million to 1.5 million distinct CDR3 sequences, 42% seen once, with 6.5% to 10% in the top ten. Sequenced material: blood. These receptors originate from a woman between 18 and 29 years old in good health. CDR3s include the opening cysteine and the closing phenylalanine or tryptophan. The order of the fields is D gene, clone size, J gene, V gene, CDR3 protein, CDR3 DNA. A D gene is named only where the DNA matches it firmly. The size entry is marked missing in some rows and otherwise reads once, few, many or a size class.

NA,few,TRBJ2-1,TRBV12-3/TRBV12-4,CASSRGEVNNEQFF,TGTGCCAGCAGTAGAGGGGAGGTGAACAATGAGCAGTTCTTC
NA,few,TRBJ1-2,TRBV2,CASRRGMVYGYTF,TGTGCCAGCAGAAGGGGAATGGTCTATGGCTACACCTTC
TRBD2,NA,TRBJ2-7,TRBV6-5,CASSYSISGSSYEQYF,TGTGCCAGCAGTTACTCGATTAGCGGGAGCTCCTACGAGCAGTACTTC
TRBD1,NA,TRBJ1-6,TRBV7-9,CASSRQGANSPLHF,TGTGCCAGCAGCCGACAGGGGGCGAATTCACCCCTCCACTTT
NA,NA,TRBJ1-6,TRBV3-1,CASSQDSGGYNSPLHF,TGTGCCAGCAGCCAAGATTCCGGGGGGTATAATTCACCCCTCCACTTT
TRBD1,NA,TRBJ2-5,TRBV5-6,CASRNRDRVKQYF,TGTGCCAGCAGGAACCGGGACAGGGTTAAGCAGTACTTC
NA,once,TRBJ2-1,TRBV7-6,CASSLLSSYNGQFF,TGTGCCAGCAGCTTGCTGAGCTCCTACAATGGGCAGTTCTTC
NA,NA,TRBJ2-5,TRBV20-1,CSARRSPETQYF,TGCAGTGCTAGACGGAGTCCAGAGACCCAGTACTTC
NA,NA,TRBJ1-5,TRBV7-9,CASLGHNQPQHF,TGTGCCAGCTTAGGACACAATCAGCCCCAGCATTTT
TRBD2,many,TRBJ2-3,TRBV29-1,CSVGEPGLAGQQYF,TGCAGCGTTGGGGAACCCGGGCTAGCGGGTCAACAGTATTTT
NA,NA,TRBJ2-3,TRBV6-1,CASTRAGTDTQYF,TGTGCCAGCACCAGGGCCGGCACAGATACGCAGTATTTT
TRBD2,few,TRBJ2-1,TRBV12-3/TRBV12-4,CASSSGTSGFYNEQFF,TGTGCCAGCAGTTCCGGGACTAGCGGATTTTACAATGAGCAGTTCTTC
NA,few,TRBJ1-2,TRBV3-1,CASSQEGGTGSYTF,TGTGCCAGCAGCCAAGAAGGGGGGACGGGAAGCTACACCTTC
TRBD2,NA,TRBJ2-3,TRBV7-2,CASRVAGVVDTQYF,TGTGCCAGCAGGGTTGCGGGAGTTGTAGATACGCAGTATTTT
TRBD1,many,TRBJ2-3,TRBV29-1,CSVEGTGRLGGTDTQYF,TGCAGCGTTGAAGGGACAGGGCGCCTTGGGGGAACAGATACGCAGTATTTT
NA,many,TRBJ1-4,TRBV5-1,CASVGVGSNEKLFF,TGCGCCAGCGTGGGGGTGGGCAGTAATGAAAAACTGTTTTTT
TRBD2,NA,TRBJ2-7,TRBV11-2,CASSPMGGLAGTYEQYF,TGTGCCAGCAGCCCGATGGGTGGGCTAGCGGGGACCTACGAGCAGTACTTC
NA,many,TRBJ2-3,TRBV29-1,CSVDDIGYTDTQYF,TGCAGCGTTGATGACATCGGTTACACAGATACGCAGTATTTT
TRBD2,few,TRBJ2-5,TRBV29-1,CSVGTSGGSGTQYF,TGCAGCGTGGGGACTAGCGGGGGGTCAGGGACCCAGTACTTC
NA,NA,TRBJ2-5,TRBV3-1,CASSQPYTETQYF,TGTGCCAGCAGCCAACCCTATACGGAGACCCAGTACTTC
NA,once,TRBJ2-7,TRBV20-1,CSASGPLGGDDLEQYF,TGCAGTGCTAGTGGTCCTCTGGGGGGTGATGACCTCGAGCAGTACTTC
TRBD2,NA,TRBJ2-7,TRBV6-1,CASSEGLAGGKGEQYF,TGTGCCAGCAGTGAAGGACTAGCGGGAGGAAAAGGCGAGCAGTACTTC
TRBD2,NA,TRBJ2-7,TRBV5-1,CASSQTTGTTYEQYF,TGCGCCAGCAGCCAGACTACTGGGACTACTTACGAGCAGTACTTC
NA,NA,TRBJ1-5,TRBV27,CASSLLGERDQPQHF,TGTGCCAGCAGTTTACTGGGGGAGCGTGATCAGCCCCAGCATTTT
NA,NA,TRBJ2-3,TRBV20-1,CSARKLSTDTQYF,TGCAGTGCTAGAAAGTTGTCCACAGATACGCAGTATTTT
NA,NA,TRBJ2-3,TRBV5-1,CASSLVYRDQTAGDTQYF,TGCGCCAGCAGCTTGGTTTATAGGGACCAAACTGCTGGAGATACGCAGTATTTT
NA,NA,TRBJ1-2,TRBV29-1,CSVFTSNYGYTF,TGCAGCGTGTTCACTAGTAACTATGGCTACACCTTC
NA,NA,TRBJ1-1,TRBV12-3/TRBV12-4,CASGQGSTEAFF,TGTGCCAGCGGCCAGGGTAGCACTGAAGCTTTCTTT
NA,few,TRBJ2-3,TRBV20-1,CSARGSDVSGGQRDTQYF,TGCAGTGCTAGAGGGTCGGACGTTTCAGGGGGGCAACGGGATACGCAGTATTTT
TRBD1,NA,TRBJ2-3,TRBV14,CASSPRDSYTDTQYF,TGTGCCAGCAGTCCCCGGGACAGTTACACAGATACGCAGTATTTT
NA,NA,TRBJ1-4,TRBV4-1,CASSQALGGQIEKLFF,TGCGCCAGCAGCCAAGCTCTCGGGGGTCAGATTGAAAAACTGTTTTTT
NA,NA,TRBJ1-6,TRBV7-9,CASSLAGNPPLHF,TGTGCCAGCAGCTTAGCGGGGAACCCACCCCTCCACTTT
NA,NA,TRBJ2-7,TRBV12-3/TRBV12-4,CASSLEGNDEEQYF,TGTGCCAGCAGTTTAGAGGGGAACGATGAGGAGCAGTACTTC
NA,NA,TRBJ1-2,TRBV4-1,CASSQSALRDLIGGYTF,TGCGCCAGCAGCCAATCGGCGCTCAGGGATCTGATAGGTGGCTACACCTTC
TRBD2,NA,TRBJ2-4,TRBV6-6,CASSYSGGENIQYF,TGTGCCAGCAGTTACTCCGGGGGGGAAAACATTCAGTACTTC
NA,few,TRBJ1-1,TRBV9,CASSAHAVMNTEAFF,TGTGCCAGCAGCGCCCACGCAGTTATGAACACTGAAGCTTTCTTT
NA,NA,TRBJ2-1,TRBV20-1,CSAKDYVYNEQFF,TGCAGTGCTAAGGACTATGTATACAATGAGCAGTTCTTC